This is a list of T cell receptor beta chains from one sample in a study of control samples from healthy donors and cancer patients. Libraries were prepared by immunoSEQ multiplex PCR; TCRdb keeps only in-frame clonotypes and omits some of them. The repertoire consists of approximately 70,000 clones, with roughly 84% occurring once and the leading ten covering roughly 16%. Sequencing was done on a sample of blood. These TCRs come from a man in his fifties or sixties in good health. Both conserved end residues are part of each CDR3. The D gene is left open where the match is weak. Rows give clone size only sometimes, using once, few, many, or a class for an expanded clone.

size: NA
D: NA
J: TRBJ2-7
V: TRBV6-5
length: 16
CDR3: CASSYSWASADYEQYF
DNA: TGTGCCAGCAGTTACTCGTGGGCTAGCGCTGACTACGAGCAGTACTTC

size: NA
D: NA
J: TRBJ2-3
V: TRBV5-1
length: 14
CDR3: CASSTSPPSDTQYF
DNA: TGCGCCAGCAGCACCAGTCCACCGTCGGATACGCAGTATTTT

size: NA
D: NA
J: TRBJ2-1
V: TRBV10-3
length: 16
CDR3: CAISDPDRREQNEQFF
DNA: TGTGCCATCAGTGATCCGGACAGACGGGAACAGAATGAGCAGTTCTTC

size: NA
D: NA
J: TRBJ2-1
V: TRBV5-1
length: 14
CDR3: CASSLYSVDNEQFF
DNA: TGCGCCAGCAGCTTGTATAGCGTTGACAATGAGCAGTTCTTC

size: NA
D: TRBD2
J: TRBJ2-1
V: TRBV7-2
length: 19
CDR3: CASSNQYSKPGLALDEQFF
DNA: TGTGCCAGCAGCAACCAGTACTCAAAACCGGGACTAGCGCTAGATGAGCAGTTCTTC

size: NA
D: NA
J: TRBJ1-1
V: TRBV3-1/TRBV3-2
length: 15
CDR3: CASSQAVLGYTEAFF
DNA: TGTGCCAGCAGCCAAGCGGTCTTGGGGTACACTGAAGCTTTCTTT

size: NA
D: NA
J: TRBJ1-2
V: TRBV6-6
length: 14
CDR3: CAASAAGPLYGYTF
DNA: TGTGCCGCCTCAGCCGCGGGCCCCCTCTATGGCTACACCTTC

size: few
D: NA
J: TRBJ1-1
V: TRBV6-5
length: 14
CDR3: CASSPPFRNTEAFF
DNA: TGTGCCAGCAGTCCTCCCTTTAGGAACACTGAAGCTTTCTTT

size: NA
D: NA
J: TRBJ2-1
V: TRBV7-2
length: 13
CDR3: CASSPIQEPVGFF
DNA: TGTGCCAGCAGCCCCATACAGGAGCCGGTGGGGTTCTTC

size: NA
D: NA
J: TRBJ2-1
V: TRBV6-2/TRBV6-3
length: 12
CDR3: CASSQEYNEQFF
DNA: TGTGCCAGCAGTCAAGAGTACAATGAGCAGTTCTTC

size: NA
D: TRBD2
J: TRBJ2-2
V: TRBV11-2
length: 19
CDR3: CASSSALIKGLVTGGELFF
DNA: TGTGCCAGCAGCTCAGCACTCATTAAGGGACTAGTTACCGGCGGGGAGCTGTTTTTT

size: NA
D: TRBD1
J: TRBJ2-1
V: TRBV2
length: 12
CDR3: CASSPTGGWQFF
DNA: TGTGCCAGCAGTCCTACAGGGGGCTGGCAGTTCTTC

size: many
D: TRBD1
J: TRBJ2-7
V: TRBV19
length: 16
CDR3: CASSTPRTGGAYEQYF
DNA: TGTGCCAGTAGTACGCCCCGGACAGGGGGCGCCTACGAGCAGTACTTC